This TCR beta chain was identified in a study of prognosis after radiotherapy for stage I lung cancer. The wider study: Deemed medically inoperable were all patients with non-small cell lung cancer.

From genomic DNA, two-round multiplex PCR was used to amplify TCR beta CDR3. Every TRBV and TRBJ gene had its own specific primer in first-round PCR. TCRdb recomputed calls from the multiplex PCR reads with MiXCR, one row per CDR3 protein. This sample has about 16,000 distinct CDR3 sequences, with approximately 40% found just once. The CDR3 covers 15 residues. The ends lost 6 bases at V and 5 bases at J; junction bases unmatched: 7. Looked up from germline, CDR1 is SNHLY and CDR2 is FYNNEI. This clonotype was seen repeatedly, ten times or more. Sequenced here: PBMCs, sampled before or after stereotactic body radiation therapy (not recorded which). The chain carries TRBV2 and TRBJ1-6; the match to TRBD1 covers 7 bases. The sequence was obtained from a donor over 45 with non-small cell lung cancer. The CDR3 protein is CASSTTGEHNSPLHF. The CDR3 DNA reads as TGTGCCAGCAGCACAACAGGGGAGCATAATTCACCCCTCCACTTT.